Listed below are T cell receptor beta chains from one sample, sequenced in a study of blood T cells in healthy people across ages. TCRdb used MiXCR to reprocess the 5' RACE reads, holding one entry per CDR3 protein. This repertoire shows hundreds of thousands of distinct CDR3 sequences, under 45% found once; its top ten account for roughly 19%. The sample taken for sequencing was blood. The receptors here all came from a man aged 55 to 70 in good health. Both conserved end residues are part of each CDR3. The D gene is left open where the match is weak. Clone sizes are given selectively: once, few, many, or a class where the clone is expanded.

V gene: TRBV7-3
D gene: TRBD1
J gene: TRBJ2-6
clone size: NA
CDR3 DNA: TGTGCCAGCAGCCCCTGGACAGGGCCTACTGGGGCCAACGTCCTGACTTTC
CDR3 protein: CASSPWTGPTGANVLTF

V gene: TRBV6-6
D gene: NA
J gene: TRBJ2-1
clone size: few
CDR3 DNA: TGTGCCAGCACTTTAGTGCTGAACAATGAGCAGTTCTTC
CDR3 protein: CASTLVLNNEQFF

V gene: TRBV10-3
D gene: NA
J gene: TRBJ2-3
clone size: few
CDR3 DNA: TGTGCCATCAGTGAACGGACTTCTCGCCCCACAGATACGCAGTATTTT
CDR3 protein: CAISERTSRPTDTQYF

V gene: TRBV7-9
D gene: NA
J gene: TRBJ2-5
clone size: NA
CDR3 DNA: TGTGCCAGCAGCCGGGGCCCAAAGACCCAGTACTTC
CDR3 protein: CASSRGPKTQYF

V gene: TRBV21-1
D gene: NA
J gene: TRBJ2-7
clone size: few
CDR3 DNA: TGTGCCAGCAGCAAAAATTGCGGTGCAGGCCTTCCCTACGAGCAGTACTTC
CDR3 protein: CASSKNCGAGLPYEQYF

V gene: TRBV9
D gene: NA
J gene: TRBJ1-1
clone size: NA
CDR3 DNA: TGTGCCAGCAGCCCCCCTTCGCCGAACACTGAAGCTTTCTTT
CDR3 protein: CASSPPSPNTEAFF

V gene: TRBV27
D gene: TRBD1
J gene: TRBJ1-5
clone size: few
CDR3 DNA: TGTGCCAGCAGTCAGGACAGGGGGATCCAGCCCCAGCATTTT
CDR3 protein: CASSQDRGIQPQHF

V gene: TRBV29-1
D gene: NA
J gene: TRBJ2-3
clone size: NA
CDR3 DNA: TGCAGCGTTGCGTCGGGGGGCACAGATACGCAGTATTTT
CDR3 protein: CSVASGGTDTQYF

V gene: TRBV28
D gene: TRBD1
J gene: TRBJ1-4
clone size: NA
CDR3 DNA: TGTGCCAGCAGTTACAGGGGTTGGGAAAAACTGTTTTTT
CDR3 protein: CASSYRGWEKLFF

V gene: TRBV5-1
D gene: NA
J gene: TRBJ1-1
clone size: once
CDR3 DNA: TGCGCCAGTAAAATCACGGGAGAGAACACTGAAGCTTTCTTT
CDR3 protein: CASKITGENTEAFF

V gene: TRBV6-2/TRBV6-3
D gene: NA
J gene: TRBJ2-2
clone size: NA
CDR3 DNA: TGTGCCAGCAGCCGTCGGGCAGGGTACACCGGGGAGCTGTTTTTT
CDR3 protein: CASSRRAGYTGELFF